Detailed here is one TCR beta chain. Enrollees, roughly 18 to 90 years old, lived in 24 US areas. Participants had their cohort set by participant-reported clinical history. Measured with immunoSEQ multiplex PCR; TCRdb has only the in-frame clones, and not every one. The sample has around 300,000 clones; approximately 90% are singletons. The data stem from a study of blood T cell repertoires in COVID-19. Study overall: Both acute and convalescent COVID-19 samples were obtained from the United States, Italy and Spain.

Germline V lookup: CDR1 MNHEY, CDR2 SVGEGT. V lost 6 bases to trimming and J lost 8 bases, with 25 bases between them. The CDR3 sequence is 16 residues long. This TCR was recovered from a woman between 45 and 60 years old who had recovered from COVID-19. The gene calls are TRBV6-2 or TRBV6-3 and TRBJ1-1, with D perhaps matching TRBD1 (6 bases). Sequencing used PBMCs or T cells enriched from blood (not recorded which). This CDR3 is CASRPTTRDNKVEAFF. The CDR3 DNA is TGTGCCAGCAGACCTACAACCCGGGACAACAAAGTGGAAGCTTTCTTT.